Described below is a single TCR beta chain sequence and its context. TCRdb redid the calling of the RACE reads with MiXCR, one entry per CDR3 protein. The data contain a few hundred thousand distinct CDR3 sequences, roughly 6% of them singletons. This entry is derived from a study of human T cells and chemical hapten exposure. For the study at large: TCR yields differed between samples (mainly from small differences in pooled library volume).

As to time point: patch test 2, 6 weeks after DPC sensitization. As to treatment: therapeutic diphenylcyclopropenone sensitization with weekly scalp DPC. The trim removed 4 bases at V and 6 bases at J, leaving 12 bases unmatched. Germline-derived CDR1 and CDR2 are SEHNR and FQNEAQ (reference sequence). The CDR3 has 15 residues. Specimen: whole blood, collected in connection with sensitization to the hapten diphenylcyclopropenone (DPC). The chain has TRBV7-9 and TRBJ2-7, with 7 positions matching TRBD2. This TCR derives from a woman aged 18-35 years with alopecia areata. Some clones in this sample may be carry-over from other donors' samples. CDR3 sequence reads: CASSSSGTIISEQYF. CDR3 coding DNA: TGTGCCAGCAGCTCCTCCGGGACTATCATCAGCGAGCAGTACTTC. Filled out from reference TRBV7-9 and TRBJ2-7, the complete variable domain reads DTGVSQNPRHKITKRGQNVTFRCDPISEHNRLYWYRQTLGQGPEFLTYFQNEAQLEKSRLLSDRFSAERPKGSFSTLEIQRTEQGDSAMYLCASSSSGTIISEQYFGPGTRLTVT.